The 28 T cell receptor beta chains given below trace back to one sample, sequenced in a study of blood T cell repertoires in COVID-19. TCRdb keeps only in-frame clones here, not all; method: immunoSEQ multiplex PCR. The table shows fewer than 110,000 clones, with about 90% occurring only once. Sequenced: peripheral blood. The receptors originated from a human donor in a cohort sampled during active COVID-19.

The chain combines TRBV2 with TRBJ2-3; 9 bases fit TRBD2. V lost 7 bases to trimming and J lost 5 bases; unmatched junction nucleotides: 7. The CDR3 runs to 14 residues. The germline V gene has CDR1 SNHLY and CDR2 FYNNEI. The CDR3 DNA is TGTGCCAGCAAACCGGGACTAGCAGTAGATACGCAGTATTTT. Translated: CASKPGLAVDTQYF.

The gene calls are TRBV9 and TRBJ2-1, with 7 positions matching TRBD1. Germline assignment: CDR1 SGDLS and CDR2 YYNGEE. Germline trimming cut 0 bases from V and 9 bases from J; bases unmatched to any gene: 9. There are 15 residues in the CDR3. CDR3 sequence (DNA): TGTGCCAGCAGCGTAGGAAGTCAGGGGGTTGGTGAGCAGTTCTTC. Its translation: CASSVGSQGVGEQFF.

This chain connects TRBV28 to TRBJ1-3; D is possibly TRBD1 (5 bases). Germline V gene lookup returns CDR1 MDHEN and CDR2 SYDVKM. Trimming removed 4 bases at V and 4 bases at J, with 11 bases between. This CDR3 is 14 amino acids long. In nucleotides, the CDR3 is TGTGCCAGCAGTTATGGGGGGGTAGGAAACACCATATATTTT. Its translation: CASSYGGVGNTIYF.

CDR3 sequence reads: CASRKRETSYEQYF. CDR3 sequence (DNA): TGTGCCAGCAGGAAGCGGGAGACGTCCTACGAGCAGTACTTC. The chain combines TRBV2 with TRBJ2-7; 8 bases match TRBD2. The CDR3 has 14 residues. The V gene's germline CDR1 is SNHLY and CDR2 FYNNEI. V trimming: 6 bases; J trimming: 1 base; junction bases outside the gene matches: 5.

The V call is TRBV7-3, the J call TRBJ1-5, with D maybe TRBD1 (6 bases). Trimming pared 2 bases from V and 2 bases from J, leaving 19 bases between. The CDR3 length is 18 residues. The V gene's germline CDR1 is SGHTA and CDR2 FQGTGA. The CDR3 DNA sequence: TGTGCCAGCAGCTTAGAAAGGGAGGGACACCCCGGCAATCAGCCCCAGCATTTT. Amino acid sequence: CASSLEREGHPGNQPQHF.

The genes are TRBV4-2 and TRBJ2-7; D might be TRBD2 (5 bases). With 0 bases removed from V and 0 bases from J, the gap between germline ends came to 12 bases. The CDR3 loop spans 16 amino acids. The germline CDR1 and CDR2 sequences are LGHNA and YNFKEQ. CDR3 protein: CASSQDSSGLSYEQYF. CDR3 nucleotide sequence: TGTGCCAGCAGCCAAGATAGCAGCGGCCTCTCCTACGAGCAGTACTTC.

There are a few counts of this clone. In DNA, the CDR3 is TGTGCCAGCAGGTCCGGGACAGGGGGCACTGAAGCTTTCTTT. Protein: CASRSGTGGTEAFF. The chain recombines TRBV5-6 with TRBJ1-1, with TRBD1 matching over 11 bases. The CDR3 has 14 residues. Germline V gene sequence: CDR1 SGHDT, CDR2 YYEEEE. The V and J ends lost 5 bases and 4 bases, in that order; junction bases with no gene match: 4. Looking up the rest from reference TRBV5-6 and TRBJ1-1 gives the full variable domain: DAGVTQSPTHLIKTRGQQVTLRCSPKSGHDTVSWYQQALGQGPQFIFQYYEEEERQRGNFPDRFSGHQFPNYSSELNVNALLLGDSALYLCASRSGTGGTEAFFGQGTRLTVV.

The chain has TRBV2 and TRBJ2-2, with a weak D call TRBD1 (5 bases). CDR1 and CDR2 (germline): SNHLY, FYNNEI. V dropped 4 bases and J dropped 6 bases, with 9 bases sitting between them. The CDR3 contains 13 residues. CDR3 protein: CASSAQGPGELFF. In DNA, the CDR3 is TGTGCCAGCAGTGCCCAGGGCCCCGGGGAGCTGTTTTTT.

The V gene is TRBV18, the J gene TRBJ2-2, with TRBD1 matching 9 bases. V was clipped by 1 base and J by 3 bases; unmatched bases: 9. Germline CDR1 and CDR2: KGHSH and LQKENI. There are 18 residues in the CDR3. This chain's CDR3 is CASSPRTMDRGYTGELFF. For the CDR3, the DNA is TGTGCCAGCTCACCACGGACTATGGACAGGGGCTACACCGGGGAGCTGTTTTTT. Complete variable domain (other parts from reference TRBV18 and TRBJ2-2): NAGVMQNPRHLVRRRGQEARLRCSPMKGHSHVYWYRQLPEEGLKFMVYLQKENIIDESGMPKERFSAEFPKEGPSILRIQQVVRGDSAAYFCASSPRTMDRGYTGELFFGEGSRLTVL.

This chain links TRBV6-1 with TRBJ1-3; D gene uncertain. There are 19 residues in the CDR3. Germline CDR1 is MNHNS and CDR2 is SASEGT. The V and J ends lost 2 bases and 0 bases respectively, with 20 bases between them. The CDR3 spells CASSESLFTYAGSGNTIYF. CDR3 nucleotides: TGTGCCAGCAGTGAATCCTTATTTACCTACGCCGGCTCTGGAAACACCATATATTTT.

The DNA of the CDR3 is TGTGCCAGCAGTACGCAGGGAATTGGCTACACCTTC. Protein: CASSTQGIGYTF. This chain links TRBV28 with TRBJ1-2, with D possibly matching TRBD1 (5 bases). The CDR3 has 12 residues. The V gene lost 5 bases and the J gene lost 7 bases, with 11 bases spanning the gap. CDR1 and CDR2 (germline): MDHEN, SYDVKM.

The chain combines TRBV5-1 with TRBJ2-3; D may be TRBD2 (5 bases). Germline CDR1 SGHRS, CDR2 YFSETQ. The CDR3 is 12 residues long. V shed 4 bases and J shed 9 bases, with 12 bases lying between them. CDR3 residues: CASSDVRGTQYF. In nucleotides, the CDR3 is TGCGCCAGCAGCGACGTCCGAGGGACGCAGTATTTT.

The rearrangement joins TRBV29-1 to TRBJ1-1; 7 bases agree with TRBD1. There are 13 residues in the CDR3. V was pared by 4 bases and J by 3 bases, with 5 bases of the junction left unmatched. CDR1 is SQVTM, CDR2 ANQGSEA, per germline. CDR3 residues: CSVGQGWDTEAFF. The CDR3 DNA reads as TGCAGCGTTGGACAGGGTTGGGACACTGAAGCTTTCTTT.

The gene calls are TRBV10-3 and TRBJ2-3; TRBD1 is a possible D gene (7 bases). Germline lookup yields CDR1 ENHRY and CDR2 SYGVKD. Trimming stripped 8 bases from V and 0 bases from J, with 15 bases between. The CDR3 is 15 amino acids. As DNA, the CDR3 is TGTGCCATCGGGCGTTCAGGGGGGAGCACAGATACGCAGTATTTT. Residues: CAIGRSGGSTDTQYF.

The J gene is TRBJ1-4, the V gene TRBV13, with D perhaps matching TRBD1 (6 bases). The CDR3 spans 14 residues. V lost 5 bases and J lost 5, with 12 bases in between. CDR1 and CDR2 (germline): PRHDT, FYEKMQ (reference sequence). CDR3: CASSLFQGNEKLFF. The CDR3 DNA follows: TGTGCCAGCAGCCTCTTCCAGGGGAATGAAAAACTGTTTTTT. The entire variable domain, with the rest obtained from reference TRBV13 and TRBJ1-4, is as follows: AAGVIQSPRHLIKEKRETATLKCYPIPRHDTVYWYQQGPGQDPQFLISFYEKMQSDKGSIPDRFSAQQFSDYHSELNMSSLELGDSALYFCASSLFQGNEKLFFGSGTQLSVL.

This chain uses TRBV11-2 with TRBJ2-7; 10 bases align to TRBD1. The CDR3 covers 13 residues. Germline-derived CDR1 and CDR2 are SGHAT and FQNNGV. V lost 3 bases, J lost 6 bases, and 2 bases stayed unmatched. CDR3 coding DNA: TGTGCCAGCAGCTTGGACAGGGGGGTCGAGCAGTACTTC. Translated, it gives CASSLDRGVEQYF.

This chain uses TRBV7-9 with TRBJ2-1, with TRBD2 matching 8 bases. In germline, CDR1 is SEHNR, CDR2 FQNEAQ (reference sequence). V dropped 2 bases and J dropped 6; count of bases not matched to a gene: 12. The CDR3 has 17 residues. The CDR3 region is CASSLIPGLEVANEQFF. In nucleotides, the CDR3 is TGTGCCAGCAGCTTAATACCGGGACTAGAAGTCGCCAATGAGCAGTTCTTC.

The chain has TRBV19 and TRBJ2-3; D possibly corresponds to TRBD2 (7 bases). The CDR3 contains 15 residues. V gave up 5 bases and J gave up 5 bases, with 17 bases separating them. Germline lookup yields CDR1 LNHDA and CDR2 SQIVND (reference sequence). The CDR3 DNA reads as TGTGCCAGTAGTCTTTCGGGGGGCGAGGAAGATACGCAGTATTTT. This codes for CASSLSGGEEDTQYF.

The chain uses TRBV6-5 and TRBJ1-2; no firm D call. Trimming pared 0 bases from V and 0 bases from J, leaving 8 bases between. The CDR3 totals 15 residues. Germline-derived CDR1 and CDR2 are MNHEY and SVGAGI. In DNA, the CDR3 is TGTGCCAGCAGTTACTCCGGTGTGGCTAACTATGGCTACACCTTC. This gives the protein CASSYSGVANYGYTF.

The chain recombines TRBV28 with TRBJ2-7; tentative D call: TRBD2 (5 bases). V shed 11 bases and J shed 1 base, with 9 bases lying between them. This CDR3 contains 11 residues. Germline V CDR1 and CDR2: MDHEN, SYDVKM. The CDR3 sequence is CAVGGSYEQYF. Here the CDR3 DNA reads TGTGCCGTAGGCGGGTCCTACGAGCAGTACTTC.

The chain uses TRBV5-6 and TRBJ2-7; 8 bases are a match to TRBD1. The trim removed 2 bases at V and 7 bases at J, leaving 2 bases unmatched. Germline V gene lookup returns CDR1 SGHDT and CDR2 YYEEEE. This CDR3 spans 12 amino acids. The chain's CDR3 is CASSFGTGEQYF. The CDR3 coding sequence is TGTGCCAGCAGCTTTGGGACAGGTGAGCAGTACTTC.

The chain combines TRBV5-5 with TRBJ1-1; no clear D. Trimming removed 4 bases at V and 8 bases at J, with 15 bases between. Germline V CDR1 and CDR2: SGHKS, YYEKEE (reference sequence). The CDR3 length is 13 residues. CDR3 residues: CASSASVVREAFF. The CDR3 coding sequence is TGTGCCAGCAGCGCCTCGGTGGTGAGGGAAGCTTTCTTT.

The chain uses TRBV28 and TRBJ2-7, with TRBD1 identical over 8 bases. V dropped 8 bases and J dropped 4; count of bases not matched to a gene: 10. Germline V CDR1 and CDR2: MDHEN, SYDVKM. The CDR3 consists of 14 residues. CDR3 in DNA: TGTGCCAGCCGCAGGACAGGGTTTAATTACGAGCAGTACTTC. Its protein is CASRRTGFNYEQYF.

The chain is built from TRBV28 and TRBJ2-3; the match to TRBD2 covers 8 bases. This CDR3 spans 15 amino acids. Per the germline V gene, CDR1 is MDHEN and CDR2 is SYDVKM. J was trimmed by 2 bases and V by 4 bases; bases with no gene match: 5. The CDR3 loop is CASSSIAGTTDTQYF. The DNA for the CDR3 is TGTGCCAGCAGTTCAATAGCGGGGACCACAGATACGCAGTATTTT.

Only one count was recorded for this clone. This chain uses TRBV6-5 with TRBJ1-1; perhaps TRBD1 as D (5 bases). CDR1 and CDR2 (germline): MNHEY, SVGAGI. The V gene lost 2 bases and the J gene lost 1 base, with 5 bases spanning the gap. The CDR3 is 13 residues long. The CDR3 reads CASSYQGNTEAFF. The DNA of the CDR3 is TGTGCCAGCAGTTACCAGGGGAACACTGAAGCTTTCTTT.

J is TRBJ2-1 and V is TRBV28; D might be TRBD2 (6 bases). CDR1 and CDR2 (germline): MDHEN, SYDVKM. V lost 6 bases and J lost 6, with 18 bases in between. This CDR3 is built from 15 residues. The CDR3 DNA is TGTGCCAGCAGCCCTGGGGGGTGGTCGGTCAATGAGCAGTTCTTC. It is translated as CASSPGGWSVNEQFF.

The chain is built from TRBV5-1 and TRBJ2-7, with 7 bases lining up with TRBD2. With V trimmed by 2 bases and J by 5 bases, 1 base remained unmatched. This CDR3 region has 12 residues. Per germline, CDR1 SGHRS and CDR2 YFSETQ. The CDR3 loop is CASSFSGDEQYF. The DNA of the CDR3 is TGCGCCAGCAGCTTCAGCGGGGACGAGCAGTACTTC.

The chain links TRBV2 to TRBJ2-5, with 7 bases fitting TRBD2. This CDR3 region has 13 residues. The V gene's germline CDR1 is SNHLY and CDR2 FYNNEI. V lost 7 bases and J lost 2; bases outside the gene matches: 4. The CDR3 coding sequence is TGTGCCAGCATGAGGGGAGGGCAAGAGACCCAGTACTTC. It encodes CASMRGGQETQYF.